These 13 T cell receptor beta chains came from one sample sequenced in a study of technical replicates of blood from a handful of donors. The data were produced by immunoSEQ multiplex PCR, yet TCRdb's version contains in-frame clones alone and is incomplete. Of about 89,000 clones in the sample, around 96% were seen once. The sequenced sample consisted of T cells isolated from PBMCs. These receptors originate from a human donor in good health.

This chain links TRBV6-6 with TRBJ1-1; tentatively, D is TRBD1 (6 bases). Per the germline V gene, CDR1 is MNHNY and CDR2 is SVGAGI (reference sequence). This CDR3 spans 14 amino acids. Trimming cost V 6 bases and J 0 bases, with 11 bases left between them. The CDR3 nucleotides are TGTGCCAGCAGGACAGGTCGGATGAACACTGAAGCTTTCTTT. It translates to CASRTGRMNTEAFF.

The CDR3 DNA follows: TGTGCCAGTAGTATCTACTCCAACGGGGGGACGGCGAATGAAAAACTGTTTTTT. It is translated as CASSIYSNGGTANEKLFF. The V gene is TRBV19, the J gene TRBJ1-4, with D perhaps TRBD1 (5 bases). The V gene lost 3 bases and the J gene lost 5 bases, with 22 bases spanning the gap. Germline V lookup: CDR1 LNHDA, CDR2 SQIVND (reference sequence). The CDR3 is 18 amino acids.

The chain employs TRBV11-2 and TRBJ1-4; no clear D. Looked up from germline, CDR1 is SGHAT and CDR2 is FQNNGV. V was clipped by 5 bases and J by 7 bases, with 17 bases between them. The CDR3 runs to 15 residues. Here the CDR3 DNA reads TGTGCCAGCAGCCCGAATACGGGAAGTGGTGAAAAACTGTTTTTT. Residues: CASSPNTGSGEKLFF.

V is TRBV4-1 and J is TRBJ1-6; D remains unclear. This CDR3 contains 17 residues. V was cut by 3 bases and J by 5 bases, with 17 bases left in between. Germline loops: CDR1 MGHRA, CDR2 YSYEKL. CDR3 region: CASSQLRALGHNSPLHF. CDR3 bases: TGCGCCAGCAGCCAGTTGAGGGCCTTGGGCCATAATTCACCCCTCCACTTT.

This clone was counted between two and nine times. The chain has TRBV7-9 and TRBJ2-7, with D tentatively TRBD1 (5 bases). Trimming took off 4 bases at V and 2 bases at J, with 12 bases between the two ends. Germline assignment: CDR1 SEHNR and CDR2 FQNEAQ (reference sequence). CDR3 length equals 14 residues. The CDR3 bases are TGTGCCAGCAGCTCTACAGGCCCGACCTACGAGCAGTACTTC. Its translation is CASSSTGPTYEQYF.

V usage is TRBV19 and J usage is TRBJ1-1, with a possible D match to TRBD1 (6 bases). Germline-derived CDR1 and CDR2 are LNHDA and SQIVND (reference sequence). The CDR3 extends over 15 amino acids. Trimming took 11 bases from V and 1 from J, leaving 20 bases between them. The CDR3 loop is CASLLMGHSNTEAFF. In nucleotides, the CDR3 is TGTGCCTCACTCTTGATGGGACACTCGAACACTGAAGCTTTCTTT.

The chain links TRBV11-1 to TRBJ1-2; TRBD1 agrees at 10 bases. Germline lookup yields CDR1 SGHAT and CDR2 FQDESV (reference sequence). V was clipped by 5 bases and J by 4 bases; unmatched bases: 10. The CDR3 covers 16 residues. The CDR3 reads CASSRDRGQRSYGYTF. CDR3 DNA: TGTGCCAGCAGCCGGGACAGGGGTCAAAGGAGCTATGGCTACACCTTC.

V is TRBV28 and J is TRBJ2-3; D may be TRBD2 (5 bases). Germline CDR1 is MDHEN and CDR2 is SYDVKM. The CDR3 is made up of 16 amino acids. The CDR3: CAAKAPTGSWADTQYF. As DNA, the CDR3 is TGTGCAGCAAAAGCCCCGACGGGGAGTTGGGCAGATACGCAGTATTTT.

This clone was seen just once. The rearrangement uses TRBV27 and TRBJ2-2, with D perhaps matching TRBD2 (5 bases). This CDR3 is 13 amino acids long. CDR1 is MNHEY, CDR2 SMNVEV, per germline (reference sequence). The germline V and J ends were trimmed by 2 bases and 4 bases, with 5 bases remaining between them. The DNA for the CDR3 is TGTGCCAGCAGTTTAAGCGGCACCGGGGAGCTGTTTTTT. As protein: CASSLSGTGELFF.

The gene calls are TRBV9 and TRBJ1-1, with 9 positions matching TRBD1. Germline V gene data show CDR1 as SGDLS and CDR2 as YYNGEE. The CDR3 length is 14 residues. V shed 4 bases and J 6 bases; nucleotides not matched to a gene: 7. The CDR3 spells CASSRQGGSAEAFF. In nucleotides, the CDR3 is TGTGCCAGCAGCCGACAGGGGGGATCGGCTGAAGCTTTCTTT.

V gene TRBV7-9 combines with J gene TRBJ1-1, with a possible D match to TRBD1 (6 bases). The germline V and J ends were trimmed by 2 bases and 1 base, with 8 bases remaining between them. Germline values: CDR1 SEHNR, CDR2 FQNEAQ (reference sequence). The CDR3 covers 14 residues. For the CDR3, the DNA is TGTGCCAGCAGCTTACGGGGGGCGAACACTGAAGCTTTCTTT. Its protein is CASSLRGANTEAFF.

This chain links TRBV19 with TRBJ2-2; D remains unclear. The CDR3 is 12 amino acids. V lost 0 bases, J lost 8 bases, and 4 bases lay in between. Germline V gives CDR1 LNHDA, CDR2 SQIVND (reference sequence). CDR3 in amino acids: CASSIDRGELFF. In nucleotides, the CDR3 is TGTGCCAGTAGTATAGATCGTGGGGAGCTGTTTTTT.

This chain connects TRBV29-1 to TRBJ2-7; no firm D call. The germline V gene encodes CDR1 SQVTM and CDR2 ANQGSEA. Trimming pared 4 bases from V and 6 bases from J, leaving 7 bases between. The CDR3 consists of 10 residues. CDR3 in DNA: TGCAGCGTTGTCAACGGCGAGCAGTACTTC. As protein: CSVVNGEQYF.